This TCR delta chain was captured in a study of Vδ1+ human thymocytes. Alphabeta T cells were depleted, then CD3+ Vdelta1+ Vdelta2- thymocytes were FACS-sorted. The table lists this clone with a few counts. Antigen specificity is unknown. Germline V gene sequence: CDR1 TSWWSYY, CDR2 QGS. The CDR3 spans 22 residues. The ends lost 3 bases at V and 0 bases at J; junction bases unmatched: 22. Overall study findings and caveats: Highly polyclonal TRG and TRD repertoires with Gaussian CDR3 length distributions appeared in thymus. Despite high sort purity, approximately 20% of thymic T cell receptor delta sequences were Vdelta2.

The template was reverse-transcribed extracted RNA. The CDR3 regions were amplified by multiplex PCR from V-gene primers to a constant-region primer. TCRdb applied CATT to the multiplex PCR reads for clone calling. The sample carries some 23,000 delta-chain clones, about 29% recorded once. This TCR derives from a boy under two years old who had congenital heart surgery. The chain couples TRDV1 to TRDJ1, with 10 bases identical to TRDD3. The sequenced sample consisted of Vdelta1+ gamma-delta thymocytes from the thymus. The sample's subset: FACS-sorted CD3+ TCRalphabeta- TCRVdelta1+ TCRVdelta2- thymocytes. CDR3 DNA sequence: TGTGCTCTTGGGGACTTGGGGGTTCCAGTACTGGGGGATTTCAAGAACACCGATAAACTCATCTTT. It translates to CALGDLGVPVLGDFKNTDKLIF.